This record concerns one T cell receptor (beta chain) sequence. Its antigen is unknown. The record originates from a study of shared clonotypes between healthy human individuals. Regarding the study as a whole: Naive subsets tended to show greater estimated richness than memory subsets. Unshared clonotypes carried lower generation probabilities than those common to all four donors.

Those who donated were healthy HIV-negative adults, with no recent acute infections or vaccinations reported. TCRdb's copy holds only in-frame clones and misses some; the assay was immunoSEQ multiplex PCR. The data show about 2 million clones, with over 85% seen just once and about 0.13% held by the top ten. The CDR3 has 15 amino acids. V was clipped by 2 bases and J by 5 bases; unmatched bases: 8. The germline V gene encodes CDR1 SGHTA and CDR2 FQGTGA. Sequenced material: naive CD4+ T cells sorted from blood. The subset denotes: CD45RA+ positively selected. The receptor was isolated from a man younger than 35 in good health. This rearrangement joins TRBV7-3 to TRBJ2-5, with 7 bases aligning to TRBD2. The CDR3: CASSLGRLAQETQYF. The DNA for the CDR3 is TGTGCCAGCAGCTTAGGCAGACTAGCACAGGAGACCCAGTACTTC.